Shown below are 23 T cell receptor beta chains from a single sample sequenced in a study of tumor-infiltrating lymphocytes in primary liver carcinoma. Unsorted whole blood yielded blood RNA, and germline DNA was extracted as well. TCR beta cDNA came from around 500 ng total RNA, primed with a constant-region primer. Nested multiplex PCR, run for three rounds with slightly modified ARM-PCR, yielded TCR beta libraries. Both of the initial two PCR rounds ran for around 10 cycles and employed TRBV1-TRBV30 forward primers alongside a C-beta reverse primer. Each CDR3 protein gets one entry after TCRdb re-called the multiplex PCR reads with MiXCR. The data show almost 200,000 distinct CDR3 sequences, about 65% seen once. The sample consisted of peripheral blood. These receptors all come from a woman in her sixties with primary liver carcinoma and hepatitis B virus infection.

This chain uses TRBV11-2 with TRBJ2-1, with 10 bases lining up with TRBD2. Germline values: CDR1 SGHAT, CDR2 FQNNGV. V was pared by 2 bases and J by 14 bases, with 12 bases of the junction left unmatched. CDR3 size: 15 residues. Here the CDR3 DNA reads TGTGCCAGCAGCTTACGGACTAGCGGTTACAATGGGGAGTTCTTC. Encoded protein: CASSLRTSGYNGEFF.

In regard to this clonotype: The junction shows a germline mismatch at one end, possibly a read error. The V call is TRBV5-1, the J call TRBJ2-1; TRBD2 matches at 11 bases. CDR3 size: 17 residues. CDR1 is SGHRS and CDR2 is YFSETQ in the germline V gene. The chain's CDR3 is CANSSDPSGRSYNEQFF. Here the CDR3 DNA reads TGCGCCAACAGCTCCGACCCTAGCGGGAGGTCATACAATGAGCAGTTCTTC.

The V gene is TRBV11-1, the J gene TRBJ1-1, with D possibly matching TRBD1 (5 bases). The CDR3 loop spans 15 amino acids. Germline values: CDR1 SGHAT, CDR2 FQDESV (reference sequence). V gave up 10 bases and J gave up 0 bases, with 18 bases separating them. The CDR3 nucleotides are TGTGCCAACAGGTTATTCCGACGGATGAACACTGAAGCTTTCTTT. This codes for CANRLFRRMNTEAFF.

This chain uses TRBV28 with TRBJ1-2; D unclear. The CDR3 runs to 13 residues. The germline gives CDR1 MDHEN, CDR2 SYDVKM. V was cut by 6 bases and J by 8 bases, with 16 bases left in between. CDR3 protein: CASSDGSTRGYTF. The CDR3 coding sequence is TGTGCCAGCAGCGACGGATCTACTCGAGGCTACACCTTC.

The V and J genes are TRBV6-6 and TRBJ1-1; D might be TRBD1 (6 bases). Germline CDR1 MNHNY, CDR2 SVGAGI (reference sequence). The CDR3 runs to 13 residues. The CDR3 DNA reads as TGTCTCAGCAGCCCCCCGGGGGGCTATGAAGCTTTCTTT. Translating gives CLSSPPGGYEAFF.

This clonotype was recorded many times. The gene calls are TRBV6-1 and TRBJ2-7; D is perhaps TRBD2 (6 bases). Germline V gene lookup returns CDR1 MNHNS and CDR2 SASEGT. Trimming removed 6 bases from V and 3 bases from J, with 15 bases in between. The CDR3 contains 14 residues. The CDR3 nucleotides are TGTGCCAGCAGCGTCCGGGACTCCTACTACGAGCAGTACTTC. Protein sequence: CASSVRDSYYEQYF.

On this clonotype itself: The junction differs from germline at one of its ends, possibly a read error. This chain connects TRBV12-3 or TRBV12-4 to TRBJ2-1, with D possibly being TRBD1 (6 bases). CDR3 length: 14 residues. The CDR3 region is CASNIAQGSWEQSF. The CDR3 DNA follows: TGTGCCAGCAACATCGCACAGGGTTCGTGGGAGCAGTCCTTC.

In DNA, the CDR3 is TGTGCCAACAACTTAGCGGGAGTAAGGCTGTTTTTT. It yields the protein CANNLAGVRLFF. J is TRBJ2-2 and V is TRBV11-2; 9 nucleotides line up with TRBD2. The CDR3 has 12 amino acids. Germline V gives CDR1 SGHAT, CDR2 FQNNGV. V lost 10 bases, J lost 13 bases, and 10 bases stayed unmatched.

This clonotype was seen a few times. The CDR3 does not close with the conserved phenylalanine or tryptophan, likely indicating a read error. V usage is TRBV11-1 and J usage is TRBJ2-1; D unresolved. Germline V gene sequence: CDR1 SGHAT, CDR2 FQDESV (reference sequence). This CDR3 region has 13 residues. CDR3 coding DNA: TGTGCCAGCATCTTAGACACCTACAATGAGCAGTTCCTC. Encoded protein: CASILDTYNEQFL.

The V and J genes are TRBV14 and TRBJ1-2; TRBD1 might be the D (6 bases). The CDR3 is 13 residues long. The V and J ends lost 4 bases and 8 bases respectively, with 14 bases between them. The germline gives CDR1 SGHDN, CDR2 FVKESK. CDR3 loop: CASSRLGADGYTF. CDR3 sequence (DNA): TGTGCCAGCAGCCGGTTGGGGGCCGACGGCTACACCTTC.

This clonotype was counted at least ten times. This chain connects TRBV28 to TRBJ2-1; D possibly corresponds to TRBD2 (6 bases). Trimming took off 6 bases at V and 4 bases at J, with 7 bases between the two ends. Germline CDR1 reads MDHEN; CDR2 reads SYDVKM. This CDR3 has 12 amino acids. In DNA form, the CDR3 reads TGTGCCAGCAGGGGAGGTTACAATGAGCAGTTCTTC. Protein: CASRGGYNEQFF.

About this clonotype: This may stem from a read error, because a much larger clone lies one nucleotide away. The CDR3, as DNA: TGCGCCAGCAAAGACAGGACAAGCTATGGCTACACCTTC. Protein sequence: CASKDRTSYGYTF. This chain joins TRBV4-1 and TRBJ1-2, with D tentatively TRBD1 (6 bases). CDR3 length: 13 residues. In germline, CDR1 is MGHRA, CDR2 YSYEKL. V lost 7 bases to trimming and J lost 4 bases, with 13 bases between them.

The genes are TRBV7-8 and TRBJ2-1; 13 nucleotides match TRBD2. The V and J ends lost 5 bases and 8 bases, in that order; junction bases with no gene match: 6. The V gene's germline CDR1 is SGHVS and CDR2 FQNEAQ. This CDR3 comprises 15 residues. The CDR3 coding sequence is TGTGCCAGCAGCCTCTGGACTAGCGGGAGTGATGAGCAGTTCTTC. This translates into CASSLWTSGSDEQFF. Full variable domain (rest looked up from reference TRBV7-8 and TRBJ2-1): GAGVSQSPRYKVAKRGQDVALRCDPISGHVSLFWYQQALGQGPEFLTYFQNEAQLDKSGLPSDRFFAERPEGSVSTLKIQRTQQEDSAVYLCASSLWTSGSDEQFFGPGTRLTVL.

As for this clonotype: The junction departs from the called germline gene at one end, perhaps through a read error. This sequence joins TRBV7-9 and TRBJ2-6; D perhaps matches TRBD1 (5 bases). The germline V gene encodes CDR1 SEHNR and CDR2 FQNEAQ (reference sequence). The CDR3 length is 14 residues. CDR3 loop: CASSLHSGANVLAF. CDR3 nucleotide sequence: TGTGCCAGCAGCTTACACTCTGGGGCCAACGTCCTGGCTTTC.

A note on this clonotype: Possible read error: a much larger clone is one base away. V is TRBV12-3 or TRBV12-4 and J is TRBJ2-5; 7 positions match TRBD2. Trimming removed 6 bases from V and 7 bases from J; junction bases left unmatched: 14. This CDR3 contains 15 residues. CDR3 loop: CASSLNRASGGTQYF. CDR3 in DNA: TGTGCCAGCAGCTTAAATAGGGCTAGCGGAGGGACCCAGTACTTC.

CDR3 DNA sequence: TGCGCCAGCAGCCAAGGATCGACGGACAGGAGCTCCTACGAGCAGTACTTC. Amino acid sequence: CASSQGSTDRSSYEQYF. The J gene is TRBJ2-7, the V gene TRBV4-1; 7 nucleotides match TRBD1. Per germline, CDR1 MGHRA and CDR2 YSYEKL. The length of the CDR3 is 17 residues. J lost 0 bases, V lost 1 base, and 9 bases had no gene match.

This chain joins TRBV10-3 and TRBJ1-3, with 11 bases matching TRBD1. This CDR3 contains 17 residues. The ends lost 3 bases at V and 2 bases at J; junction bases unmatched: 6. Germline V lookup: CDR1 ENHRY, CDR2 SYGVKD. The CDR3 nucleotides are TGTGCCATCAGTGATCTCCGGGACAGGGGGGCTGGAAACACCATATATTTT. Its protein is CAISDLRDRGAGNTIYF.

At least ten counts were recorded for this clonotype. This chain connects TRBV12-3 or TRBV12-4 to TRBJ2-2; 7 bases fit TRBD2. This CDR3 has 14 amino acids. The trim removed 8 bases at V and 1 base at J, leaving 4 bases unmatched. The CDR3 DNA reads TGTGCCAGCCGCGGGAGATTGAACACCGGGGAGCTGTTTTTT. This sequence encodes CASRGRLNTGELFF.

On this clonotype: The junction and the germline gene differ at one end; a read error may be behind it. CDR3 in amino acids: CAGSFSATGEDGYTF. The CDR3 region has the DNA TGTGCCGGCAGCTTTTCCGCGACAGGGGAGGATGGCTACACCTTC. V is TRBV7-9 and J is TRBJ1-2, with 8 positions matching TRBD1. Germline-derived CDR1 and CDR2 are SEHNR and FQNEAQ (reference sequence). CDR3 length: 15 amino acids.

This clonotype was picked up a small number of times. This sequence joins TRBV6-1 and TRBJ2-5; D is uncertain. Trimming shortened V by 7 bases and J by 0 bases, and 9 bases separated the two germline ends. This CDR3 is 13 amino acids long. The germline gives CDR1 MNHNS, CDR2 SASEGT. This CDR3 reads CASKGPYQETQYF. The CDR3 DNA is TGTGCCAGCAAGGGCCCGTACCAAGAGACCCAGTACTTC.

For this clonotype: With a much larger clone just one base away, this may be a read error. The rearrangement links TRBV12-3 or TRBV12-4 to TRBJ1-5; D unclear. This CDR3 region has 14 residues. CDR3 coding DNA: TGTGCCAGCATTTTATTGGGAGGTCACCAGCCCCAGCATTTT. It codes for CASILLGGHQPQHF.

The genes are TRBV5-4 and TRBJ2-7; the match to TRBD2 covers 10 bases. Unmatched junction bases numbered 4, after V lost 0 bases and J lost 4 bases. CDR1 is SGHNT and CDR2 is YYREEE in the germline V gene (reference sequence). This CDR3 is 15 amino acids long. CDR3 bases: TGTGCCAGCAGCTTGGGACCAGCGGGAGGGTACGAGCAGTACTTC. Protein sequence: CASSLGPAGGYEQYF.

This clonotype has ten or more counts. The rearrangement links TRBV4-1 to TRBJ2-5; TRBD2 aligns across 11 bases. With 4 bases clipped from V and 2 bases from J, the junction kept 18 bases outside the gene matches. The CDR3 contains 20 residues. Looked up from germline, CDR1 is MGHRA and CDR2 is YSYEKL. This CDR3 reads CASSRSPGMGLAETQETQYF. The CDR3 DNA follows: TGCGCCAGCAGCCGCTCCCCAGGGATGGGACTAGCGGAGACTCAAGAGACCCAGTACTTC.